This T cell receptor (beta chain) was sequenced in a study of T cells in Graves' hyperthyroidism and ophthalmopathy. In this sample, this clonotype turned up many times. Trimming took off 6 bases at V and 5 bases at J, with 14 bases between the two ends. The CDR3 has 14 residues. TCR beta CDR3 regions were amplified from RNA. First-round RT-PCR with HTBI primers amplified the TCR CDR3 region. TCRdb analysed the multiplex PCR reads with MiXCR anew, one entry per CDR3 protein. The sample has roughly 530,000 distinct CDR3 sequences, 17% seen once. The source is a woman younger than 35 with Graves' ophthalmopathy. The specimen was blood. The rearrangement joins TRBV12-3 or TRBV12-4 to TRBJ1-5; possibly TRBD1 for D (6 bases). CDR3 residues: CASSLTGSDQPQHF. In DNA, the CDR3 is TGTGCCAGCAGCCTTACAGGGTCGGATCAGCCCCAGCATTTT.